The clone carrying this TCR beta chain occurred many times. The data were taken from a study of T-cell reconstitution after alpha-beta-depleted transplantation in children. Germline CDR1 and CDR2: MNHNS and SASEGT. V lost 6 bases to trimming and J lost 1 base; unmatched junction nucleotides: 4. CDR3 size: 14 residues. Unique molecular identifiers were incorporated when the TCRbeta library was constructed. TCRdb reprocessed the PCR reads with MiXCR, giving one entry per CDR3 protein. The sample contains about 120,000 distinct CDR3 sequences, 10% of which appear only once. The chain is built from TRBV6-1 and TRBJ2-5, with 8 bases aligning to TRBD2. The sample was PBMCs from the stem cell graft donor, taken from the stem cell graft. The origin of this receptor is a human donor who donated a stem cell graft to a child with acute lymphoblastic leukemia. The CDR3 coding sequence is TGTGCCAGCAGGCCACTAGCGGTCCAAGAGACCCAGTACTTC. Amino acids: CASRPLAVQETQYF.